The sample holds a few counts of the clone carrying this T cell receptor (beta chain). Clones were read by immunoSEQ multiplex PCR, and TCRdb kept only the in-frame ones, dropping some. The table has around 16,000 clones, about 86% seen once. The sample belongs to a study of PD-1 blockade in classical Hodgkin lymphoma. Documented time point: newly diagnosed, previously untreated cHL patient sample. Magnetic depletion of unwanted cells isolated CD4+ T cells from thawed PBMCs. What served as comparison were PBMCs in newly diagnosed, untreated classical Hodgkin lymphoma. Material: CD4+ T cells from blood. The receptor was isolated from a human donor with classical Hodgkin lymphoma.

CDR3 DNA: TGTGCCAGCAGCCTAGTCGGCTCCTACAATGAGCAGTTCTTC. It encodes CASSLVGSYNEQFF. The chain has TRBV7-9 and TRBJ2-1; no definite D call. V was pared by 5 bases and J by 0 bases, with 8 bases between. The CDR3 spans 14 residues. Germline V gene data show CDR1 as SEHNR and CDR2 as FQNEAQ (reference sequence).